This TCR beta chain was profiled in a study of breast tumors, draining lymph nodes, adjacent tissues. Study-wide points: Compared with lymph nodes, tumors were less diverse; compared with nontumor tissue, more. The lymph node origin of tumor T cells was framed as consistent with a hypothesis, not demonstrated.

The CDR3 spans 13 residues. The germline V gene encodes CDR1 SGHRS and CDR2 YFSETQ. V was shortened by 5 bases and J by 4 bases, with 11 bases between the two germline ends. There are many counts of this clonotype. Its target is unknown. A single record per CDR3 protein comes from TCRdb applying MiXCR to the multiplex PCR reads. The sample includes 150,000 or so distinct CDR3 sequences, approximately 30% of them seen just once. Breast cancer patients provided tissue from their axillary draining lymph nodes. The sample was axillary lymph node tissue. The receptor comes from a female donor with breast cancer. Some clones in this sample may be carry-over from other donors' samples. V gene TRBV5-1 combines with J gene TRBJ2-3; TRBD1 is a possible D gene (6 bases). CDR3 in amino acids: CASRPEGADTQYF. The CDR3 DNA reads as TGCGCCAGCAGGCCCGAGGGGGCAGATACGCAGTATTTT.